This T cell receptor (beta chain) was captured by sequencing in a study of T cells in Graves' hyperthyroidism and ophthalmopathy. Points from the study as a whole: Ophthalmopathy cases were set apart from stable hyperthyroidism by a 13 V-J model.

Notes on this clonotype: Its specificity is unknown.

Diagnosing involved the use of clinical symptoms, serum thyroxine and TRAb, thyroid ultrasound and orbital computed tomography. It was less than 13 ml of fresh peripheral blood that supplied the PBMCs. Germline V gene data show CDR1 as SEHNR and CDR2 as FQNEAQ (reference sequence). V dropped 4 bases and J dropped 6 bases, with 12 bases sitting between them. The CDR3 runs to 14 residues. Amplified TCR beta CDR3 regions derived from RNA transcripts. The HTBI primer set served for first-round RT-PCR of the TCR CDR3. A single record per CDR3 protein comes from TCRdb applying MiXCR to the multiplex PCR reads. The table lists approximately 380,000 distinct CDR3 sequences, about 18% of them singletons, with around 3.6% in the top ten.

Sequenced: blood. V is TRBV7-9 and J is TRBJ2-2; D is ambiguous. The clonotype comes from a woman aged 18 to 35 with Graves' hyperthyroidism. The CDR3, as DNA: TGTGCCAGCAGCTCGCAAGGGTTCGCCGGGGAGCTGTTTTTT. Amino acid sequence: CASSSQGFAGELFF.